This TCR beta chain was sequenced during a study of identical twins. TCRdb itself ran the 5' RACE reads through MiXCR, one entry per CDR3 protein. The sample carries roughly 470,000 distinct CDR3 sequences, roughly an eighth recorded once. Deletions cut 2 bases from V and 6 bases from J, with 28 bases between. The CDR3 totals 19 residues. CDR1 is SGDLS, CDR2 YYNGEE, per germline. The sample was also reused in another study, on yellow fever vaccine responses in identical twins.

The specimen was CD4+ T cells sorted from blood. The chain employs TRBV9 and TRBJ2-3, with D unclear. The TCR was taken from a woman aged 18-29 years in good health. The DNA of the CDR3 is TGTGCCAGCAGCGTCCCGCAAAAAAGACCCCACGGTCCTGTGGATACGCAGTATTTT. Protein: CASSVPQKRPHGPVDTQYF.